This TCR beta chain emerged from a study of cytotoxic CD8 clonotypes in ibrutinib-treated CLL. Study-wide points: Exceeding age-matched healthy donors, baseline clonality also tracked the counts of circulating CD8+ T cells. Public clonotypes were uncommon and contracted or stayed stable on treatment. Clonality increased at ibrutinib response and stayed stable in sustained remission. At progression, however, it fell back toward baseline.

The CDR3 sequence is 16 residues long. V lost 1 base and J 2 bases, leaving 14 bases between the germline ends. Germline V gene data show CDR1 as SGHTA and CDR2 as FQGNSA. About this clone itself: Its cognate antigen is unknown.

Sequencing was designed to attain a depth spanning 1 in 200,000 to 1 in 1 million T cells. Assay used: immunoSEQ multiplex PCR; TCRdb lists only in-frame clones, some missing. The table has roughly 180,000 clones, 84% seen once. The TCR was taken from a human donor with chronic lymphocytic leukemia. The sample here was PBMCs, taken after 24 months of ibrutinib treatment. This chain links TRBV7-2 with TRBJ1-1, with D hard to call. CDR3 in DNA: TGTGCCAGCAGCTTAGGGAGCGGGGTGAGTAACACTGAAGCTTTCTTT. It translates to CASSLGSGVSNTEAFF.